These 16 T cell receptor beta chains were sequenced from one sample in a study of T cells after posttransplantation cyclophosphamide. Only in-frame clones appear in the TCRdb table, and some are missing; sequencing was by immunoSEQ multiplex PCR. The sample shows about 47,000 clones, around nine tenths of them seen only once. The source material was PBMCs. All receptors come from a woman in her forties or fifties in good health and a related stem cell transplant donor.

The rearrangement uses TRBV10-3 and TRBJ1-4; perhaps TRBD1 as D (5 bases). With 8 bases removed from V and 8 bases from J, the gap between germline ends came to 21 bases. Germline CDR1 and CDR2: ENHRY and SYGVKD. The CDR3 runs 15 residues. The DNA of the CDR3 is TGTGCCATCGGGGGATCGGGGAAGGAGGGCGAAAAACTGTTTTTT. Protein product: CAIGGSGKEGEKLFF.

The CDR3 DNA follows: TGTGCCAGCACCCGGACTAGCCCTATTAATGAGCAGTTCTTC. Translated, it gives CASTRTSPINEQFF. The genes are TRBV28 and TRBJ2-1; TRBD2 aligns across 8 bases. Germline values: CDR1 MDHEN, CDR2 SYDVKM. This CDR3 is built from 14 residues. The trim removed 7 bases at V and 7 bases at J, leaving 9 bases unmatched.

The gene calls are TRBV15 and TRBJ2-7, with TRBD1 identical over 10 bases. The CDR3 extends over 15 amino acids. Trimming took 0 bases from V and 5 from J; bases not matched to a gene: 4. Germline CDR1 reads LNHNV; CDR2 reads YYDKDF (reference sequence). The CDR3 sequence: CATSRDLGTGDEQYF. CDR3 sequence (DNA): TGTGCCACCAGCAGAGATTTGGGGACAGGGGACGAGCAGTACTTC.

V and J are TRBV9 and TRBJ1-1, with D perhaps matching TRBD1 (5 bases). Germline assignment: CDR1 SGDLS and CDR2 YYNGEE. This CDR3 comprises 13 residues. V dropped 4 bases and J dropped 4 bases, with 11 bases sitting between them. CDR3 sequence: CASSSQGSTEAFF. Written as DNA, the CDR3 is TGTGCCAGCAGCTCCCAGGGATCCACTGAAGCTTTCTTT.

This clone appeared a single time. This CDR3 reads CASSATSGQPQHF. CDR3 nucleotides: TGCGCCAGCAGTGCCACTTCGGGTCAGCCCCAGCATTTT. The rearrangement uses TRBV5-1 and TRBJ1-5; D remains ambiguous. The V end lost 5 bases, the J end lost 6 bases, and 12 bases lay between the germline ends. The CDR3 runs 13 residues. Per germline, CDR1 SGHRS and CDR2 YFSETQ. Supplemented by reference TRBV5-1 and TRBJ1-5, the full variable domain reads KAGVTQTPRYLIKTRGQQVTLSCSPISGHRSVSWYQQTPGQGLQFLFEYFSETQRNKGNFPGRFSGRQFSNSRSEMNVSTLELGDSALYLCASSATSGQPQHFGDGTRLSIL.

This sequence joins TRBV7-2 and TRBJ1-6, with TRBD1 as a possible D gene (5 bases). V gave up 5 bases and J gave up 9 bases, with 14 bases separating them. The CDR3 is 14 residues long. Germline CDR1 SGHTA, CDR2 FQGNSA. The CDR3 nucleotides are TGTGCCAGCAGCCGGACACTGTTAGGTTCACCCCTCCACTTT. This gives the protein CASSRTLLGSPLHF.

The chain links TRBV2 to TRBJ2-2; TRBD1 agrees at 7 bases. This CDR3 comprises 15 residues. Germline V gene data show CDR1 as SNHLY and CDR2 as FYNNEI. J was trimmed by 0 bases and V by 4 bases; bases with no gene match: 2. The CDR3 loop is CASSAGTANTGELFF. Here the CDR3 DNA reads TGTGCCAGCAGTGCCGGGACAGCGAACACCGGGGAGCTGTTTTTT.

The chain employs TRBV5-5 and TRBJ1-4, with a weak D call TRBD1 (5 bases). This CDR3 has 16 amino acids. Trimming took off 6 bases at V and 2 bases at J, with 17 bases between the two ends. The germline gives CDR1 SGHKS, CDR2 YYEKEE (reference sequence). Here the CDR3 DNA reads TGTGCCAGCATCCGGGGGGATCCCGGGACTAATGAAAAACTGTTTTTT. Amino acids: CASIRGDPGTNEKLFF. The full variable domain, its missing parts supplied by reference TRBV5-5 and TRBJ1-4, is DAGVTQSPTHLIKTRGQQVTLRCSPISGHKSVSWYQQVLGQGPQFIFQYYEKEERGRGNFPDRFSARQFPNYSSELNVNALLLGDSALYLCASIRGDPGTNEKLFFGSGTQLSVL.

The chain uses TRBV19 and TRBJ1-5; the match to TRBD1 covers 9 bases. The germline CDR1 and CDR2 sequences are LNHDA and SQIVND (reference sequence). The CDR3 consists of 19 residues. V gave up 10 bases and J gave up 1 base; unmatched junction bases: 20. The CDR3 DNA reads as TGTGCCACACACCCCGGGACAGGGCCTACATACGACAGCAATCAGCCCCAGCATTTT. Its translation is CATHPGTGPTYDSNQPQHF.

This clone showed up just once. CDR3 in DNA: TGTGCCAGCAGCGAAACCCGGACTAGCGGGAGTCAAGAGACCCAGTACTTC. It encodes CASSETRTSGSQETQYF. The chain recombines TRBV4-2 with TRBJ2-5; 13 bases line up with TRBD2. This CDR3 region has 17 residues. Trimming at V came to 5 bases and at J to 2 bases, leaving 8 bases not matched to a gene. The V gene's germline CDR1 is LGHNA and CDR2 YNFKEQ.

V gene TRBV19 combines with J gene TRBJ2-1, with D possibly being TRBD2 (5 bases). This CDR3 comprises 12 residues. Trimming took 10 bases from V and 8 from J, leaving 15 bases between them. CDR1 and CDR2 (germline): LNHDA, SQIVND (reference sequence). As DNA, the CDR3 is TGTGCCACTAACAACGGGGTTTATGAGCAGTTCTTC. Amino acid sequence: CATNNGVYEQFF.

The CDR3 DNA reads as TGTGCCAGCACCGTCCCGGGACTTCCCTACGAGCAGTACTTC. The encoded protein is CASTVPGLPYEQYF. V and J are TRBV6-6 and TRBJ2-7; tentative D call: TRBD2 (6 bases). The V end was cut by 7 bases, the J end by 2 bases, with 15 bases between. Germline lookup yields CDR1 MNHNY and CDR2 SVGAGI (reference sequence). The CDR3 is made up of 14 amino acids.

The chain couples TRBV5-1 to TRBJ1-1, with a tentative D call TRBD1 (5 bases). The CDR3 length is 14 residues. V lost 1 base and J 5 bases, leaving 12 bases between the germline ends. Germline assignment: CDR1 SGHRS and CDR2 YFSETQ. The CDR3 reads CASSLWGDRTEAFF. The CDR3 region has the DNA TGCGCCAGCAGCTTGTGGGGGGATCGGACTGAAGCTTTCTTT. Full variable domain (outside the CDR3, taken from reference TRBV5-1 and TRBJ1-1): KAGVTQTPRYLIKTRGQQVTLSCSPISGHRSVSWYQQTPGQGLQFLFEYFSETQRNKGNFPGRFSGRQFSNSRSEMNVSTLELGDSALYLCASSLWGDRTEAFFGQGTRLTVV.

The chain carries TRBV27 and TRBJ2-5; D unclear. Between the trimmed V and J ends, which lost 3 bases and 3 bases, there was a span of 11 bases. Germline-derived CDR1 and CDR2 are MNHEY and SMNVEV (reference sequence). This CDR3 spans 14 amino acids. Written as DNA, the CDR3 is TGTGCCAGCAGTTTCACCGGGTCGAAAGAGACCCAGTACTTC. This sequence encodes CASSFTGSKETQYF.

The V and J genes are TRBV11-2 and TRBJ2-7; 8 bases line up with TRBD2. Germline loops: CDR1 SGHAT, CDR2 FQNNGV. The CDR3 consists of 14 residues. V dropped 4 bases and J dropped 2; count of bases not matched to a gene: 4. The CDR3 bases are TGTGCCAGCAGCTCCGGGGGGGGAACCTACGAGCAGTACTTC. Protein sequence: CASSSGGGTYEQYF.

The rearrangement links TRBV19 to TRBJ2-1; maybe TRBD1 (6 bases). CDR3 length equals 13 residues. V was pared by 6 bases and J by 11 bases, with 17 bases between. CDR1 is LNHDA, CDR2 SQIVND, per germline (reference sequence). CDR3 in amino acids: CASSTGHTDQQFF. For the CDR3, the DNA is TGTGCCAGTAGCACGGGACACACTGATCAGCAGTTCTTC.